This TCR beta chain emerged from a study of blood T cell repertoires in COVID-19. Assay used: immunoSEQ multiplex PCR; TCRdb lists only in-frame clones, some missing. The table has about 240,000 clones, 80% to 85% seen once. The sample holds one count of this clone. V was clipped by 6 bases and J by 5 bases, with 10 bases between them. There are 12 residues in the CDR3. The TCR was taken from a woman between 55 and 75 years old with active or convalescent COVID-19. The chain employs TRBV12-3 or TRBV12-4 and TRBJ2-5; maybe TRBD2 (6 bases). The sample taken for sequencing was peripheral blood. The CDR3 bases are TGTGCCAGCAGCCGGGAGTGGGAGACCCAGTACTTC. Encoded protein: CASSREWETQYF.